Listed below are T cell receptor beta chains from one sample, sequenced in a study of Ad26.COV2.S vaccination and SARS-CoV-2 variants. The table came from immunoSEQ multiplex PCR; TCRdb's copy has only in-frame clones and leaves some out. In the table there are 400,000 to 450,000 clones, about 93% of which are singletons. The sample in question was peripheral blood, obtained in a trial of Ad26.COV2.S vaccine versus placebo. These TCRs come from a person between 18 and 65 years old who received the Ad26.COV2.S COVID-19 vaccine or a placebo. CDR3s include the opening cysteine and the closing phenylalanine or tryptophan. A D gene is named only where the DNA matches it firmly. Rows may omit the clone size; those that give it use once, few, many or a size class.

v_gene: TRBV7-3
abundance: -
j_gene: TRBJ2-3
d_gene: -
CDR3aa: CASSLGSSSLPAGDTQYF
CDR3nt: TGTGCCAGCAGCTTAGGGAGCTCCAGCTTACCCGCCGGGGATACGCAGTATTTT

v_gene: TRBV28
abundance: -
j_gene: TRBJ2-1
d_gene: TRBD2
CDR3aa: CASRVSGRGANEQFF
CDR3nt: TGTGCCAGCAGAGTTAGCGGGAGAGGAGCCAATGAGCAGTTCTTC

v_gene: TRBV18
abundance: -
j_gene: TRBJ2-5
d_gene: TRBD1
CDR3aa: CASSQGQEGTQYF
CDR3nt: TGTGCCAGCTCCCAGGGACAGGAGGGGACCCAGTACTTC

v_gene: TRBV6-6
abundance: -
j_gene: TRBJ1-2
d_gene: TRBD1
CDR3aa: CASSRGTGSIGYTF
CDR3nt: TGTGCCAGCAGTAGAGGGACAGGGAGTATCGGCTACACCTTC

v_gene: TRBV19
abundance: -
j_gene: TRBJ1-4
d_gene: -
CDR3aa: CASSIGGRNNEKLFF
CDR3nt: TGTGCCAGTAGTATCGGAGGCAGAAATAATGAAAAACTGTTTTTT

v_gene: TRBV7-9
abundance: -
j_gene: TRBJ2-2
d_gene: TRBD1
CDR3aa: CASSREWLVGQGGGELFF
CDR3nt: TGTGCCAGCAGCCGCGAGTGGTTGGTAGGACAGGGAGGCGGGGAGCTGTTTTTT

v_gene: TRBV13
abundance: -
j_gene: TRBJ2-7
d_gene: TRBD2
CDR3aa: CASSPGTSGDPSYEQYF
CDR3nt: TGTGCCAGCAGCCCCGGGACTAGCGGGGATCCTTCCTACGAGCAGTACTTC

v_gene: TRBV6-2/TRBV6-3
abundance: -
j_gene: TRBJ2-7
d_gene: TRBD1
CDR3aa: CASSYSTTGNYEQYF
CDR3nt: TGTGCCAGCAGTTACTCTACGACAGGGAACTACGAGCAGTACTTC

v_gene: TRBV10-3
abundance: -
j_gene: TRBJ2-7
d_gene: -
CDR3aa: CAISEGRTSYEQYF
CDR3nt: TGTGCCATCAGTGAGGGTCGGACCTCCTACGAGCAGTACTTC

v_gene: TRBV4-1
abundance: -
j_gene: TRBJ2-7
d_gene: TRBD2
CDR3aa: CASSRGSLAGEQYF
CDR3nt: TGCGCCAGCAGCCGCGGGAGTCTCGCGGGGGAGCAGTACTTC

v_gene: TRBV28
abundance: few
j_gene: TRBJ1-4
d_gene: TRBD1
CDR3aa: CASSSGTGDYANEKLFF
CDR3nt: TGTGCCAGCAGTTCTGGGACAGGGGATTATGCTAATGAAAAACTGTTTTTT

v_gene: TRBV6-1
abundance: -
j_gene: TRBJ2-5
d_gene: TRBD1
CDR3aa: CASSEPGQGRGETQYF
CDR3nt: TGTGCCAGCAGTGAACCAGGACAGGGGCGAGGGGAGACCCAGTACTTC

v_gene: TRBV3-1/TRBV3-2
abundance: -
j_gene: TRBJ2-7
d_gene: TRBD2
CDR3aa: CASSQDVSGPGGQYF
CDR3nt: TGTGCCAGCAGCCAAGATGTTAGCGGGCCGGGCGGGCAGTACTTC

v_gene: TRBV7-9
abundance: -
j_gene: TRBJ1-1
d_gene: TRBD1
CDR3aa: CASSLQGAGTEAFF
CDR3nt: TGTGCCAGCAGCTTACAGGGGGCCGGGACTGAAGCTTTCTTT

v_gene: TRBV5-6
abundance: -
j_gene: TRBJ2-4
d_gene: -
CDR3aa: CASSLVGGGLAKNIQYF
CDR3nt: TGTGCCAGCAGCTTGGTCGGTGGAGGTTTAGCCAAAAACATTCAGTACTTC

v_gene: TRBV18
abundance: once
j_gene: TRBJ2-7
d_gene: -
CDR3aa: CASSPPSTGVYEQYF
CDR3nt: TGTGCCAGCTCACCACCGTCGACAGGAGTATACGAGCAGTACTTC

v_gene: TRBV6-2/TRBV6-3
abundance: -
j_gene: TRBJ1-5
d_gene: -
CDR3aa: CASSYAANQPQHF
CDR3nt: TGTGCCAGCAGTTATGCAGCGAATCAGCCCCAGCATTTT

v_gene: TRBV7-9
abundance: -
j_gene: TRBJ2-5
d_gene: -
CDR3aa: CASSRRSGYQETQYF
CDR3nt: TGTGCCAGCAGCCGGAGATCCGGGTACCAAGAGACCCAGTACTTC

v_gene: TRBV9
abundance: -
j_gene: TRBJ2-6
d_gene: -
CDR3aa: CASSVAGTGANVLTF
CDR3nt: TGTGCCAGCAGCGTAGCTGGGACTGGGGCCAACGTCCTGACTTTC

v_gene: TRBV19
abundance: -
j_gene: TRBJ2-7
d_gene: TRBD1
CDR3aa: CASSSRQGKAYEQYF
CDR3nt: TGTGCCAGTAGTAGCAGACAGGGGAAGGCCTACGAGCAGTACTTC

v_gene: TRBV4-3
abundance: -
j_gene: TRBJ2-1
d_gene: TRBD1
CDR3aa: CASSQVGGQGVHEQFF
CDR3nt: TGCGCCAGCAGCCAAGTGGGAGGACAGGGGGTGCATGAGCAGTTCTTC

v_gene: TRBV15
abundance: -
j_gene: TRBJ2-5
d_gene: -
CDR3aa: CATSRVPGSQETQYF
CDR3nt: TGTGCCACCAGCAGAGTCCCCGGGTCCCAAGAGACCCAGTACTTC

v_gene: TRBV12-3/TRBV12-4
abundance: -
j_gene: TRBJ1-1
d_gene: TRBD1
CDR3aa: CASSDRGGTEAFF
CDR3nt: TGTGCCAGCAGCGACAGGGGCGGCACTGAAGCTTTCTTT

v_gene: TRBV6-2/TRBV6-3
abundance: -
j_gene: TRBJ1-6
d_gene: -
CDR3aa: CASSYSSGMYNSPLHF
CDR3nt: TGTGCCAGCAGTTACTCGTCAGGGATGTACAATTCACCCCTCCACTTT

v_gene: TRBV6-5
abundance: once
j_gene: TRBJ1-2
d_gene: -
CDR3aa: CASSYLKASENGYTF
CDR3nt: TGTGCCAGCAGTTACCTAAAGGCATCGGAAAATGGCTACACCTTC

v_gene: TRBV4-3
abundance: once
j_gene: TRBJ1-1
d_gene: -
CDR3aa: CASSQDFQRGWTEAFF
CDR3nt: TGCGCCAGCAGCCAAGATTTTCAGCGGGGGTGGACTGAAGCTTTCTTT

v_gene: TRBV6-2/TRBV6-3
abundance: few
j_gene: TRBJ1-5
d_gene: TRBD1
CDR3aa: CASSRAKDRVQPQHF
CDR3nt: TGTGCCAGCAGCAGAGCAAAAGACAGGGTTCAGCCCCAGCATTTT

v_gene: TRBV6-2/TRBV6-3
abundance: once
j_gene: TRBJ2-7
d_gene: -
CDR3aa: CASSYPPGRSSYEQYF
CDR3nt: TGTGCCAGCAGTTACCCACCAGGACGAAGCTCCTACGAGCAGTACTTC

v_gene: TRBV30
abundance: once
j_gene: TRBJ2-3
d_gene: -
CDR3aa: CAWSLAVGHADTQYF
CDR3nt: TGTGCCTGGAGTCTGGCCGTAGGGCACGCAGATACGCAGTATTTT

v_gene: TRBV27
abundance: -
j_gene: TRBJ2-7
d_gene: -
CDR3aa: CASSSYPGRIYEQYF
CDR3nt: TGTGCCAGCAGTTCTTATCCGGGACGGATCTACGAGCAGTACTTC

v_gene: TRBV9
abundance: -
j_gene: TRBJ1-1
d_gene: -
CDR3aa: CASSEDLGGAGTEAFF
CDR3nt: TGTGCCAGCAGCGAAGATTTAGGGGGGGCGGGCACTGAAGCTTTCTTT

v_gene: TRBV5-6
abundance: -
j_gene: TRBJ2-1
d_gene: TRBD2
CDR3aa: CASSRGTSGSNEQFF
CDR3nt: TGTGCCAGCAGCAGGGGGACTAGCGGGAGTAATGAGCAGTTCTTC

v_gene: TRBV7-9
abundance: -
j_gene: TRBJ1-1
d_gene: -
CDR3aa: CASSFIRDTEAFF
CDR3nt: TGTGCCAGCAGCTTTATCAGGGACACTGAAGCTTTCTTT

v_gene: TRBV6-5
abundance: once
j_gene: TRBJ2-2
d_gene: TRBD2
CDR3aa: CASSYSGGAGELFF
CDR3nt: TGTGCCAGCAGTTACTCGGGGGGGGCCGGGGAGCTGTTTTTT

v_gene: TRBV30
abundance: -
j_gene: TRBJ1-5
d_gene: TRBD1
CDR3aa: CAWSIAGQGDQPQHF
CDR3nt: TGTGCCTGGAGTATCGCGGGACAGGGCGATCAGCCCCAGCATTTT

v_gene: TRBV5-5
abundance: -
j_gene: TRBJ2-3
d_gene: TRBD2
CDR3aa: CASSLGGLAGDTQYF
CDR3nt: TGTGCCAGCAGCTTGGGGGGACTAGCGGGAGATACGCAGTATTTT

v_gene: TRBV11-2
abundance: -
j_gene: TRBJ2-3
d_gene: TRBD2
CDR3aa: CASSLVGGGTDTQYF
CDR3nt: TGTGCCAGCAGCTTAGTTGGGGGGGGCACAGATACGCAGTATTTT

v_gene: TRBV19
abundance: once
j_gene: TRBJ1-5
d_gene: -
CDR3aa: CASRSKGVSNQPQHF
CDR3nt: TGTGCCAGTCGATCCAAGGGGGTGAGCAATCAGCCCCAGCATTTT

v_gene: TRBV6-2/TRBV6-3
abundance: few
j_gene: TRBJ1-1
d_gene: -
CDR3aa: CASSLTRTNTEAFF
CDR3nt: TGTGCCAGCAGTCTAACAAGGACGAACACTGAAGCTTTCTTT

v_gene: TRBV29-1
abundance: -
j_gene: TRBJ2-7
d_gene: -
CDR3aa: CSFTPGPDEQYF
CDR3nt: TGCAGCTTCACACCCGGGCCTGACGAGCAGTACTTC

v_gene: TRBV7-6
abundance: -
j_gene: TRBJ2-3
d_gene: -
CDR3aa: CASSLGFAGATDTQYF
CDR3nt: TGTGCCAGCAGCTTGGGCTTCGCAGGTGCCACAGATACGCAGTATTTT

v_gene: TRBV5-6
abundance: -
j_gene: TRBJ2-1
d_gene: -
CDR3aa: CASSLEVDEQFF
CDR3nt: TGTGCCAGCAGCTTAGAGGTTGACGAGCAGTTCTTC

v_gene: TRBV28
abundance: once
j_gene: TRBJ2-7
d_gene: TRBD1
CDR3aa: CASSPVLRTGNEQYF
CDR3nt: TGTGCCAGCAGCCCGGTGTTGAGGACAGGGAACGAGCAGTACTTC

v_gene: TRBV5-1
abundance: -
j_gene: TRBJ2-7
d_gene: -
CDR3aa: CASRRDGVTYEQYF
CDR3nt: TGCGCCAGCAGAAGGGACGGCGTAACCTACGAGCAGTACTTC

v_gene: TRBV6-2/TRBV6-3
abundance: -
j_gene: TRBJ2-2
d_gene: -
CDR3aa: CASSRTYTGELFF
CDR3nt: TGTGCCAGCAGTCGGACTTACACCGGGGAGCTGTTTTTT

v_gene: TRBV4-1
abundance: -
j_gene: TRBJ1-5
d_gene: TRBD1
CDR3aa: CASSQRTGSNQPQHF
CDR3nt: TGCGCCAGCAGCCAGAGGACAGGGAGCAATCAGCCCCAGCATTTT

v_gene: TRBV7-3
abundance: -
j_gene: TRBJ2-2
d_gene: TRBD2
CDR3aa: CASSPQPLTSRAGELFF
CDR3nt: TGTGCCAGCAGCCCCCAACCCCTGACTAGCCGGGCCGGGGAGCTGTTTTTT

v_gene: TRBV27
abundance: -
j_gene: TRBJ2-7
d_gene: -
CDR3aa: CASSFKTDWVPYEQYF
CDR3nt: TGTGCCAGCAGTTTCAAGACGGACTGGGTACCCTACGAGCAGTACTTC

v_gene: TRBV12-5
abundance: once
j_gene: TRBJ2-7
d_gene: -
CDR3aa: CASGLIYEQYF
CDR3nt: TGTGCTAGTGGTTTGATCTACGAGCAGTACTTC

v_gene: TRBV6-5
abundance: -
j_gene: TRBJ2-1
d_gene: TRBD2
CDR3aa: CASSYFSGRYNEQFF
CDR3nt: TGTGCCAGCAGCTACTTTAGCGGGCGCTACAATGAGCAGTTCTTC

v_gene: TRBV30
abundance: -
j_gene: TRBJ2-7
d_gene: -
CDR3aa: CAWSIGLEYEQYF
CDR3nt: TGTGCCTGGAGTATAGGTTTGGAGTACGAGCAGTACTTC

v_gene: TRBV7-9
abundance: -
j_gene: TRBJ2-7
d_gene: -
CDR3aa: CASSLTQGSFSRRYEQYF
CDR3nt: TGTGCCAGCAGCTTAACACAGGGTAGTTTTTCCCGTCGTTACGAGCAGTACTTC

v_gene: TRBV28
abundance: -
j_gene: TRBJ1-6
d_gene: -
CDR3aa: CASREVGSSYNSPLHF
CDR3nt: TGTGCCAGCAGGGAGGTCGGGAGCTCCTATAATTCACCCCTCCACTTT

v_gene: TRBV7-2
abundance: -
j_gene: TRBJ2-1
d_gene: TRBD2
CDR3aa: CASSYWGGESSYNEQFF
CDR3nt: TGTGCCAGCAGCTACTGGGGAGGGGAGAGCTCCTACAATGAGCAGTTCTTC

v_gene: TRBV18
abundance: once
j_gene: TRBJ1-1
d_gene: -
CDR3aa: CASSTAMNTEAFF
CDR3nt: TGTGCCAGCTCAACAGCGATGAACACTGAAGCTTTCTTT

v_gene: TRBV25-1
abundance: -
j_gene: TRBJ2-3
d_gene: -
CDR3aa: CASSEYAGATDTQYF
CDR3nt: TGTGCCAGCAGTGAATATGCGGGGGCCACAGATACGCAGTATTTT

v_gene: TRBV7-6
abundance: -
j_gene: TRBJ1-5
d_gene: TRBD1
CDR3aa: CASSQDREGQPQHF
CDR3nt: TGTGCCAGCAGCCAAGACAGGGAGGGACAGCCCCAGCATTTT

v_gene: TRBV12-3/TRBV12-4
abundance: -
j_gene: TRBJ1-5
d_gene: -
CDR3aa: CASSLEGPQHF
CDR3nt: TGTGCCAGCAGTTTAGAGGGGCCCCAGCATTTT